This entry lists 2 T cell receptor beta chains sequenced from one sample in a study of beta chain features in type 1 diabetes. The whole isolated RNA underwent reverse transcription, so sequencing captured expressed TCRB transcripts. TCRdb's table, derived via immunoSEQ multiplex PCR, lists solely in-frame clones and lacks some. The sample lists about 160,000 clones; roughly 8% were seen once. The sequencing sample was made of central memory CD4+ T cells from blood. The receptors were gathered from a man aged 18 to 30 in good health.

In regard to this clone: The sample carries other DNA sequences with the same CDR3. The chain combines TRBV30 with TRBJ2-2; a weak D match, TRBD1 (5 bases). Germline CDR1 GTSNPN, CDR2 SVGIG (reference sequence). This CDR3 contains 13 residues. V lost 1 base to trimming and J lost 6 bases, with 9 bases between them. The CDR3 DNA is TGTGCCTGGAGTGGACAGATCCCCGGGGAGCTGTTTTTT. Residues: CAWSGQIPGELFF.

The rearrangement uses TRBV5-6 and TRBJ2-3; D perhaps matches TRBD1 (6 bases). The germline V gene encodes CDR1 SGHDT and CDR2 YYEEEE. V dropped 4 bases and J dropped 2 bases, with 17 bases sitting between them. CDR3 length equals 16 residues. The CDR3, as DNA: TGTGCCAGCAGCCGGACATCAGGGGCACTCACAGATACGCAGTATTTT. It is translated as CASSRTSGALTDTQYF.